Following are 18 T cell receptor beta chains from one sample sequenced in a study of T cell repertoires in cytomegalovirus infection. These receptors' antigens are unknown. Each CDR3 protein gets one entry after TCRdb re-called the reads with MiXCR. The repertoire includes 800,000 to 950,000 distinct CDR3 sequences, less than 35% of them detected once, and 9.5% to 15% sits in the top ten. Specimen: cultured CD8+ T cells from PBMCs, collected from culture after CMV antigen stimulation. These receptors originate from a human donor in good health (CMV status not recorded). Some clones in this sample may be carry-over from other donors' samples.

This rearrangement joins TRBV6-6 to TRBJ2-3; 9 bases are a match to TRBD2. This CDR3 has 18 residues. CDR1 and CDR2 from the germline V gene are MNHNY and SVGAGI (reference sequence). Trimming removed 0 bases from V and 2 bases from J; junction bases left unmatched: 9. The CDR3 bases are TGTGCCAGCAGTTACTCGAGTAGCAGCGGGGGGACCACAGATACGCAGTATTTT. Amino acids: CASSYSSSSGGTTDTQYF.

V usage is TRBV11-2 and J usage is TRBJ1-3, with D unclear. Between the trimmed V and J ends, which lost 3 bases and 5 bases, there was a span of 11 bases. Germline V gives CDR1 SGHAT, CDR2 FQNNGV. The CDR3 is 14 residues long. Written as DNA, the CDR3 is TGTGCCAGCAGCTTCCTCGACAAAAGAAACACCATATATTTT. Encoded protein: CASSFLDKRNTIYF.

This clonotype was observed a single time. A much bigger clone sits one base away, suggesting this may be a read error. The V gene is TRBV7-2, the J gene TRBJ2-5; 9 bases agree with TRBD1. Germline V CDR1 and CDR2: SGHTA, FQGNSA. This CDR3 contains 14 residues. The CDR3 loop reads CVSSAPGQGETQYF. The CDR3 DNA is TGTGTCAGCAGCGCGCCGGGACAGGGAGAGACCCAGTACTTC.

V usage is TRBV29-1 and J usage is TRBJ2-1; D unresolved. V was trimmed by 2 bases and J by 4 bases, leaving 3 bases between them. The CDR3 consists of 11 residues. Germline lookup yields CDR1 SQVTM and CDR2 ANQGSEA. The CDR3 sequence: CSVEQYNEQFF. CDR3 bases: TGCAGCGTTGAACAATACAATGAGCAGTTCTTC.

This clonotype turned up a few times. The genes are TRBV19 and TRBJ2-3, with D perhaps matching TRBD2 (6 bases). This CDR3 spans 16 amino acids. Germline CDR1 is LNHDA and CDR2 is SQIVND (reference sequence). V lost 0 bases, J lost 2 bases, and 12 bases lay in between. Here the CDR3 DNA reads TGTGCCAGTAGTATAGATCGGGAGCGGTACACAGATACGCAGTATTTT. Translation gives CASSIDRERYTDTQYF.

This clonotype showed up just a few times. The chain recombines TRBV27 with TRBJ1-4; D call uncertain. The CDR3 length is 18 residues. Germline CDR1 is MNHEY and CDR2 is SMNVEV (reference sequence). The V and J ends lost 8 bases and 1 base respectively, with 23 bases between them. The CDR3 sequence: CASGELVGAGLTNEKLFF. Here the CDR3 DNA reads TGTGCCAGCGGGGAACTAGTCGGTGCCGGGTTAACTAATGAAAAACTGTTTTTT.

This clonotype was observed a handful of times. This chain joins TRBV6-6 and TRBJ1-4, with D tentatively TRBD1 (5 bases). Germline values: CDR1 MNHNY, CDR2 SVGAGI (reference sequence). The CDR3 runs to 17 residues. Trimming took 1 base from V and 5 from J, leaving 17 bases between them. CDR3 sequence: CASSYLRIGDLNEKLFF. The CDR3 DNA follows: TGTGCCAGCAGTTACTTAAGAATTGGGGACTTGAATGAAAAACTGTTTTTT.

The chain uses TRBV2 and TRBJ2-1, with 8 bases fitting TRBD2. V lost 1 base and J lost 6; bases outside the gene matches: 2. This CDR3 spans 14 amino acids. Germline lookup yields CDR1 SNHLY and CDR2 FYNNEI. CDR3 sequence reads: CASSEGTSTNEQFF. CDR3 in DNA: TGTGCCAGCAGTGAAGGGACTAGCACCAATGAGCAGTTCTTC. Full variable domain (missing parts from reference TRBV2 and TRBJ2-1): EPEVTQTPSHQVTQMGQEVILRCVPISNHLYFYWYRQILGQKVEFLVSFYNNEISEKSEIFDDQFSVERPDGSNFTLKIRSTKLEDSAMYFCASSEGTSTNEQFFGPGTRLTVL.

The J gene is TRBJ2-1, the V gene TRBV7-3; 7 bases agree with TRBD2. The CDR3 is 16 amino acids. Germline-derived CDR1 and CDR2 are SGHTA and FQGTGA. V lost 2 bases, J lost 0 bases, and 4 bases stayed unmatched. The CDR3 nucleotides are TGTGCCAGCAGCTTAGGGAGGGCCCGCTCCTACAATGAGCAGTTCTTC. Amino acids: CASSLGRARSYNEQFF.

This clonotype was seen only a few times. The chain is built from TRBV6-5 and TRBJ2-7; no clear D gene. CDR3 length equals 13 residues. Germline lookup yields CDR1 MNHEY and CDR2 SVGAGI. With 2 bases removed from V and 0 bases from J, the gap between germline ends came to 5 bases. The chain's CDR3 is CASSYKHSYEQYF. In DNA form, the CDR3 reads TGTGCCAGCAGTTACAAACACTCCTACGAGCAGTACTTC.

The rearrangement uses TRBV27 and TRBJ1-6, with no clear D. Trimming stripped 2 bases from V and 10 bases from J, with 15 bases between. CDR3 size: 15 residues. Germline V CDR1 and CDR2: MNHEY, SMNVEV (reference sequence). As DNA, the CDR3 is TGTGCCAGCAGTTTACTTGGCGAAAGGTACTCACCCCTCCACTTT. As protein: CASSLLGERYSPLHF.

Turning to this clonotype: Compared with germline, one end of the junction differs, possibly owing to a read error. DNA of the CDR3: TGTGCCAGCAGCCAAGAGGAGGGGGGCTCGGCCGGGGAGCTGTTTTTT. Amino acids: CASSQEEGGSAGELFF. V and J are TRBV4-1 and TRBJ2-2; D might be TRBD1 or TRBD2, each matching 6 bases. This CDR3 is built from 16 residues. Germline lookup yields CDR1 MGHRA and CDR2 YSYEKL.

This rearrangement joins TRBV15 to TRBJ1-1; D is possibly TRBD1 (6 bases). The CDR3 contains 15 residues. In germline, CDR1 is LNHNV, CDR2 YYDKDF (reference sequence). V was trimmed by 0 bases and J by 2 bases, leaving 10 bases between them. CDR3 in amino acids: CATSRDMDRNTEAFF. The CDR3 DNA is TGTGCCACCAGCAGAGATATGGACAGAAACACTGAAGCTTTCTTT.

The table lists this clonotype with many counts. V is TRBV15 and J is TRBJ2-5; D not certain. Trimming removed 4 bases from V and 2 bases from J, with 8 bases in between. Germline V lookup: CDR1 LNHNV, CDR2 YYDKDF (reference sequence). CDR3 length: 13 residues. CDR3 DNA sequence: TGTGCCACCAGCACGACGAGACAAGAGACCCAGTACTTC. It is translated as CATSTTRQETQYF.

The chain employs TRBV27 and TRBJ2-7; the match to TRBD2 covers 7 bases. After removal of 5 bases from V and 3 bases from J, the junction contained 7 bases not matched to a gene. The CDR3 loop spans 14 amino acids. Germline values: CDR1 MNHEY, CDR2 SMNVEV (reference sequence). The CDR3 bases are TGTGCCAGCAGTCCCGAAGGCGGGAGCTACGAGCAGTACGTC. Translation: CASSPEGGSYEQYV.

This clonotype was counted between two and nine times. The V gene is TRBV7-9, the J gene TRBJ1-1; 10 bases align to TRBD1. V lost 11 bases to trimming and J lost 0 bases; unmatched junction nucleotides: 6. This CDR3 has 14 amino acids. In germline, CDR1 is SEHNR, CDR2 FQNEAQ (reference sequence). The CDR3 protein is CALSDRGMNTEAFF. The CDR3 DNA reads as TGTGCCCTCTCGGACAGGGGGATGAACACTGAAGCTTTCTTT.

This clonotype has more than one count but fewer than ten. The chain joins TRBV28 to TRBJ2-4, with 12 positions matching TRBD2. Germline V gene data show CDR1 as MDHEN and CDR2 as SYDVKM. The CDR3 length is 17 residues. With 4 bases clipped from V and 9 bases from J, the junction kept 13 bases outside the gene matches. CDR3 sequence (DNA): TGTGCCAGCAGTTGGGGTGGGCTAGCGGGGGGGCCTGGCATTCAGTACTTC. It yields the protein CASSWGGLAGGPGIQYF. The variable domain in full, with the rest retrieved from reference TRBV28 and TRBJ2-4, is DVKVTQSSRYLVKRTGEKVFLECVQDMDHENMFWYRQDPGLGLRLIYFSYDVKMKEKGDIPEGYSVSREKKERFSLILESASTNQTSMYLCASSWGGLAGGPGIQYFGAGTRLSVL.

This clonotype was counted only a few times. The chain couples TRBV19 to TRBJ1-6; D gene ambiguous. Looked up from germline, CDR1 is LNHDA and CDR2 is SQIVND (reference sequence). CDR3 length: 15 residues. Trimming took off 5 bases at V and 15 bases at J, with 23 bases between the two ends. The DNA of the CDR3 is TGTGCCAGTAGTGACCCCGACACGGGGAGAGAGGACCTCCACTTT. Its translation is CASSDPDTGREDLHF. Filled out from reference TRBV19 and TRBJ1-6, the complete variable domain reads DGGITQSPKYLFRKEGQNVTLSCEQNLNHDAMYWYRQDPGQGLRLIYYSQIVNDFQKGDIAEGYSVSREKKESFPLTVTSAQKNPTAFYLCASSDPDTGREDLHFGNGTRLTVT.